This T cell receptor (beta chain) stems from a study of beta chain features in type 1 diabetes (dated by TCRdb to 2017 to 2018). About the full investigation: Mean age, gender distribution, total cell number and subset yield were not different between patients and healthy donors. The study compared TCRB repertoires of sorted circulating CD4+ T cell subsets between recently diagnosed type 1 diabetes patients and matched healthy donors. A total of some 110 million sorted cells were examined across all samples, and a strong correlation was observed between cell number per subset and RNA yield. Whereas all 30 or so donors provided naive and central memory subsets, regulatory and stem cell-like memory subsets were isolated from just 8 patients and roughly eight healthy donors.

Comments on this clone: Its antigen target is currently unknown. No clone much larger than this one lies a single base away; base qualities are absent.

The High Capacity cDNA Reverse Transcription Kit was used to reverse transcribe all of the isolated RNA, meaning that expressed TCRB transcripts were what got sequenced. Naive, central memory and regulatory T cell samples underwent deep immunoSEQ sequencing, averaging roughly 3.3 million total reads per sample. Sorted cells were lysed in RLT buffer and RNA was extracted with DNase-treated RNeasy Micro or Mini kits, depending on cell number. To prevent cross-contamination, each cell subset was processed individually, whereas patient and healthy donor samples were processed jointly. TCRB sequences were amplified from cDNA with the immunoSEQ multiplex PCR, producing 87-bp fragments spanning the CDR3 region. Sequencing of the amplicons was performed on the Illumina HiSeq platform. The authors' pipeline ran thus. Synthetic template baselines were used to correct PCR bias computationally, reads within Hamming distance 2 were collapsed together, and singletons that could not be merged were discarded. Reads were aligned against IMGT so that V, D and J genes, CDR3 length and insertions or deletions at six rearrangement sites could be assigned. Within each subset, clonotype counts were normalized to sorted cell number, and only after that were true diversity and Gini coefficients computed with the tcR R package. Repertoire sharing was quantified using the overlap coefficient calculated on TCRB nucleotide sequences. Sourced from immuneACCESS, this table was stored by TCRdb with only in-frame sequences that have V and J called. A share of the clones is absent; for the studies checked, an unresolved V gene accounts for under half, and the remainder has no known explanation. Clone size and the V and J calls come from that table; the DNA yielded D and trimming. This sample holds roughly 150,000 clones; almost 8% were observed only once. Around 0.5% of the sample lies in the top ten.

From each donor, a single peripheral blood sample of approximately 120 mL on average was drawn into heparinised tubes. Naive, central memory, regulatory and stem cell-like memory CD4+ T cells were sorted on a BD FACSAria II using a panel including CD45RO, CCR7, CD25, CD127, CD95 and CD27. A purity above 95% was achieved for all sorted populations. Right away, PBMCs were isolated by Lymphoprep density gradient centrifugation and were stained directly, with no culture step. Samples were stained and sorted in pairs, with one healthy donor and one patient per experiment, so that batch effects were minimized. General findings and caveats noted by the study authors: Naive, central memory and regulatory TCRB repertoires appeared to be more similar among patients than among healthy donors. A moderate but significant shortening of TCRB CDR3 length was observed in type 1 diabetes patients in all four CD4+ subsets. Because the HLA sub-analyses included only small numbers of individuals, any influence of HLA type on TCRB rearrangement was left unresolved. Fewer insertions and more nucleotide deletions at VDJ recombination sites were observed in patients with type 1 diabetes, implying thymic rearrangement abnormalities. Because cDNA was sequenced instead of genomic DNA, activated cells with high expression could be over-represented, although the groups did not differ in activation or CD3 levels. PCR might favor shorter templates, but patient and control samples were amplified and corrected together, so any skew would affect both groups equally.

The germline V gene (reference sequence) gives CDR1 as SGHNT and CDR2 as YYREEE. V is pared back by 4 bases and J by 6 bases, with 17 bases lying between the germline termini. Taken from cysteine to phenylalanine, the CDR3 has 14 residues. Only the CDR3 part of the read is kept: 42 bases, read in frame from the first base. The sequence was collected from a man aged 18 to 29 with type 1 diabetes. The sequenced sample consisted of central memory CD4+ T cells from blood. The chain links TRBV5-4 with TRBJ2-7, and TRBD2 may be the D gene, going by 6 matching bases. The sequence in DNA is TGTGCCAGCAGCACAGCGGGTAGCGGTCGCGAGCAGTACTTC. Translated, this is CASSTAGSGREQYF.